The clone carrying this T cell receptor (beta chain) came up a few times. CDR3 length: 12 amino acids. Trimming cost V 4 bases and J 6 bases, with 7 bases left between them. CDR1 and CDR2 (germline): LGHDT, YNNKEL (reference sequence). TCRdb analysed the RT-PCR reads with MiXCR anew, one entry per CDR3 protein. Altogether about 700,000 distinct CDR3 sequences are present, over 12% being singletons, with the ten largest covering 3.6%. The chain combines TRBV3-1 with TRBJ1-5; D gene ambiguous. This receptor was obtained from a female donor in good health, serving as a healthy control. Sequences were obtained from memory CD4+ T cells from blood. Here the CDR3 DNA reads TGTGCCAGCAGCCGTTTGGGTCAGCCCCAGCATTTT. This encodes CASSRLGQPQHF.